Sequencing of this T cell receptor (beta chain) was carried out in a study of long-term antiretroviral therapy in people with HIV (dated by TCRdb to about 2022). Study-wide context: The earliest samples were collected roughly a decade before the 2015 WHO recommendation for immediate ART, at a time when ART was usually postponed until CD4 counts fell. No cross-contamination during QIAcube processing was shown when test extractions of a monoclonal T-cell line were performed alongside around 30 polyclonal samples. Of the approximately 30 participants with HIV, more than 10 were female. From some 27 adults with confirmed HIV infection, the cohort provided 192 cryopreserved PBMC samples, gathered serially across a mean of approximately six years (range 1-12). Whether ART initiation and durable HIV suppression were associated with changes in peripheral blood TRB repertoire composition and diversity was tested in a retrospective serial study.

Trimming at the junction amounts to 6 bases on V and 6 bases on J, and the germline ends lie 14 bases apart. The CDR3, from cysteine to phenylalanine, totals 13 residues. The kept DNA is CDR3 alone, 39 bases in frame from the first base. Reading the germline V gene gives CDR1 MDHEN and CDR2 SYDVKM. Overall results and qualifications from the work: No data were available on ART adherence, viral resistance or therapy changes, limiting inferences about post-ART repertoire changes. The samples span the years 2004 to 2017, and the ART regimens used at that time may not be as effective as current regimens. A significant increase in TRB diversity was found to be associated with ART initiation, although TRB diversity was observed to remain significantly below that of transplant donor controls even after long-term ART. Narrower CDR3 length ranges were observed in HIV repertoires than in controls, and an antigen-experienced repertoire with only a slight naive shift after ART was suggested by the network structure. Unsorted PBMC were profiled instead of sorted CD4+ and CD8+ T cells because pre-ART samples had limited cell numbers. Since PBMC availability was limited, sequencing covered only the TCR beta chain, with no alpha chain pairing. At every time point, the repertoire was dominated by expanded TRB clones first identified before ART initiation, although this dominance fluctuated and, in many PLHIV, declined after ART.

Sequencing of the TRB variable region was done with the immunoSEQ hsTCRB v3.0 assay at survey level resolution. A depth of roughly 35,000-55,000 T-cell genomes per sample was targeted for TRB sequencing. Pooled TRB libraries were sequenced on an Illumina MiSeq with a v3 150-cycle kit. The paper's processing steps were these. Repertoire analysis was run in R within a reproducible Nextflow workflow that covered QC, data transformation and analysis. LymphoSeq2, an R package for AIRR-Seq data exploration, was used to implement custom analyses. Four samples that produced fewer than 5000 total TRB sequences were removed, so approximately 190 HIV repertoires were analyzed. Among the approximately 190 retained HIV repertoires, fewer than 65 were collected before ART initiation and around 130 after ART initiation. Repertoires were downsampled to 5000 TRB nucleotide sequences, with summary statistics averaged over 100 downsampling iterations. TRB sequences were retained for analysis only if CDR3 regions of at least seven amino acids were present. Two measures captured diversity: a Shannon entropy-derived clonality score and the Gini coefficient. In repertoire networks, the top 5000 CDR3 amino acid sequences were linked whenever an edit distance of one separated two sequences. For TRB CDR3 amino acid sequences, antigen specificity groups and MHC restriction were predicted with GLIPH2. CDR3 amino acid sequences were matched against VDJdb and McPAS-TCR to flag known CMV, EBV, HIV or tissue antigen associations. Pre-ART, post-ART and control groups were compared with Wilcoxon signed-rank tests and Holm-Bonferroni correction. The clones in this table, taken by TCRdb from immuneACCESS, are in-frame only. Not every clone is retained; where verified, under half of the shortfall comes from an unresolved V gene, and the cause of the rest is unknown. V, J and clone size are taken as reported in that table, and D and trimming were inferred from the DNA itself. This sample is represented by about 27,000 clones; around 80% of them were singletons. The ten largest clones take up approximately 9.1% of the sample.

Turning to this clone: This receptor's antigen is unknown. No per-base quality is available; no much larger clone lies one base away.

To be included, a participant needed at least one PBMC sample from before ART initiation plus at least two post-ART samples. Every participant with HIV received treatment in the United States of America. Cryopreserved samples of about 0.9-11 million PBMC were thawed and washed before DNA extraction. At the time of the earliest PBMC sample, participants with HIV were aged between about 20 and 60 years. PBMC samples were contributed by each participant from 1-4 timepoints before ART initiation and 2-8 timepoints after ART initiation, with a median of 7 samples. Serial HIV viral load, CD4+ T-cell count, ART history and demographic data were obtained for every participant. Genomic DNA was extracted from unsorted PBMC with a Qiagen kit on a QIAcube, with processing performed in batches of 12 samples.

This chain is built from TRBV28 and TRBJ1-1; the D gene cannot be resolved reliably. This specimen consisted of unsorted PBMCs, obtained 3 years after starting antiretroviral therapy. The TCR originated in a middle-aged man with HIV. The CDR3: CASRPSGTAEAFF. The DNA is TGTGCCAGCAGGCCCTCCGGAACGGCTGAAGCTTTCTTT.